This TCR beta chain was observed in a study of blood T cell repertoires in COVID-19. V was shortened by 6 bases and J by 4 bases, with 5 bases between the two germline ends. The length of the CDR3 is 10 residues. Germline lookup yields CDR1 SGHRS and CDR2 YFSETQ. Sequencing was performed with immunoSEQ multiplex PCR; in TCRdb, only in-frame clones are kept and a portion is missing. Of approximately 470,000 clones in the sample, about nine tenths were seen once. The sequencing sample was made of PBMCs or T cells enriched from blood (not recorded which). The TCR originated in a woman aged 18-30 years who had recovered from COVID-19. V and J are TRBV5-1 and TRBJ2-7; D not certain. CDR3 DNA: TGCGCCAGCAATCTTTACGAGCAGTACTTC. Translated, it gives CASNLYEQYF.